This T cell receptor beta chain was sequenced in a study of blood T cell repertoires in COVID-19. Study summary: There were acute and convalescent COVID-19 samples, and they came from the United States, Italy and Spain.

Original methodology: Cell counts per sample came from amplifying reference gene primers. Repertoires were generated with immunoSEQ multiplex PCR, while TCRdb's copy carries only in-frame clones and drops some. That table furnishes V, J and clone size, whereas the DNA furnished D and trimming. This table holds some 160,000 clones, 85% found once. The source of this sequence is an elderly woman with COVID-19, enrolled during active disease. The sequenced sample was peripheral blood.

Written as DNA, the CDR3 is TGTGCCAGCAGGTCTCGACTAGCGGGAACCGAGACCCAGTACTTC. It encodes CASRSRLAGTETQYF. V is TRBV7-2 and J is TRBJ2-5, with 11 bases lining up with TRBD2. The trim removed 6 bases at V and 5 bases at J, leaving 8 bases unmatched. This CDR3 is 15 amino acids long. CDR1 and CDR2 (germline): SGHTA, FQGNSA.